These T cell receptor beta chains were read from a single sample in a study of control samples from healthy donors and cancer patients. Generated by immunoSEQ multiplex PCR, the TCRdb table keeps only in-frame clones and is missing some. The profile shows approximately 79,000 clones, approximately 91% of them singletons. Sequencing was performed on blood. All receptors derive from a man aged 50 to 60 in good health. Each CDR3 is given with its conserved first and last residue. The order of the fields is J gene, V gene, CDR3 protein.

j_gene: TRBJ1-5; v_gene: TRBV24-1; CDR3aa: CATSDGGINQPQHF
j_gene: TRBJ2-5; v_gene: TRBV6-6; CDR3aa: CASSYSRGGRETQYF
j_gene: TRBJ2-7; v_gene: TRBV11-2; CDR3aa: CASSLVVAYEQYF
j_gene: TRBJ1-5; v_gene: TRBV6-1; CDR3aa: CASSESAQPQHF
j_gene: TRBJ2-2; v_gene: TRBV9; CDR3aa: CASSVATTGELFF
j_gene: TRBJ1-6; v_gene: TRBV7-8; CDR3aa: CASSTRQGGISPLHF
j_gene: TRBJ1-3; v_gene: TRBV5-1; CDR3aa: CASSPRTGLNTIYF
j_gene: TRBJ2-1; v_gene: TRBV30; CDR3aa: CASSGGRYNEQFF
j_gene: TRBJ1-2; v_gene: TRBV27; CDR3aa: CASSPSALQGSLYGYTF
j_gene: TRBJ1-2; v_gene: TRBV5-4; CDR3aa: CASSSWGGYGYTF
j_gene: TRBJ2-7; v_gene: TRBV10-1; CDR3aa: CAIPAIGEQYF